Each of the 2 T cell receptor beta chains below was sequenced from the same sample in a study of breast tumors, draining lymph nodes, adjacent tissues. Breast cancer patients provided tissue from their axillary draining lymph nodes. TCRdb reanalysed the multiplex PCR reads using MiXCR and keeps one entry per CDR3 protein. This repertoire shows around 250,000 distinct CDR3 sequences, nearly 35% found once; its top ten account for over 3.5%. The sequencing input was axillary lymph node tissue. All receptors derive from a female donor with breast cancer. Some clones in this sample may be carry-over from other donors' samples.

The rearrangement uses TRBV6-6 and TRBJ2-5; 10 positions agree with TRBD2. The junction had 9 bases not matched to a gene; V was cut back by 0 bases and J by 2 bases. This CDR3 has 18 amino acids. Germline CDR1 and CDR2: MNHNY and SVGAGI (reference sequence). The CDR3 bases are TGTGCCAGCAGTTACTCGATGCTAGCGGGAGATCGGCAAGAGACCCAGTACTTC. Translated, it gives CASSYSMLAGDRQETQYF.

This clonotype was observed many times. This chain joins TRBV5-5 and TRBJ1-2; 8 bases align to TRBD1. Per the germline V gene, CDR1 is SGHKS and CDR2 is YYEKEE (reference sequence). This CDR3 has 19 amino acids. V trimming: 0 bases; J trimming: 5 bases; junction bases outside the gene matches: 18. CDR3 in DNA: TGTGCCAGCAGCTTGGAAGATGGGACAGGCCCTGCCGGCTATTATGGCTACACCTTC. It yields the protein CASSLEDGTGPAGYYGYTF.